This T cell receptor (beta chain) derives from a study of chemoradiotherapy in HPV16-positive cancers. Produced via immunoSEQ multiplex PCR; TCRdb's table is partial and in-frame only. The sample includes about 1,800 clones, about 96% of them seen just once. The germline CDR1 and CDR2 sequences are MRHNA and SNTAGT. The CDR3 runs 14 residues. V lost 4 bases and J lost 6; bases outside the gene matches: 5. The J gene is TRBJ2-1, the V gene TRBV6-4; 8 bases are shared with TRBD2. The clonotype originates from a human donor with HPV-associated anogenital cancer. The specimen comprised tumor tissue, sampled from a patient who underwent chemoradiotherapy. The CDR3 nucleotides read TGTGCCAGCAGTGTTAGCGGGGAGGGCAATGAGCAGTTCTTC. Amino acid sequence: CASSVSGEGNEQFF.